The 8 T cell receptor beta chains in this list originate from one sample, sequenced in a study of blood T cells in healthy people across ages (dated by TCRdb to the mid-2010s). The library was obtained by 5' RACE. Sequencer: Illumina HiSeq 2500. A second roughly 6 to 12 cycle PCR used a sample-barcoded 5' primer and a J-beta primer mix. TCRdb ran its own pipeline on the public reads, namely fastp trimming at Q25 and MiXCR clone calling, and kept in-frame beta chains. Merged by CDR3 protein, the rows form single entries marked with the most common genes and DNA. The table for this sample lists about 640,000 distinct CDR3 sequences; roughly 58% of them were counted only once. The ten top clones hold approximately 40% of the sample. Sequencing input: blood. All receptors come from a man aged 55 to 70 in good health.

In its sample, this clonotype was seen many times. V is TRBV5-1 and J is TRBJ2-7, with D maybe TRBD1 (6 bases). V was trimmed by 4 bases and J by 3 bases, leaving 14 bases between them. Germline loops: CDR1 SGHRS, CDR2 YFSETQ. The CDR3 covers 14 residues. CDR3 in DNA: TGCGCCAGCAGCCCTGCAGGGGCTAACTACGAGCAGTACTTC. It encodes CASSPAGANYEQYF.

In this sample, this clonotype turned up a few times. The chain employs TRBV20-1 and TRBJ2-7; possibly TRBD2 for D (7 bases). Trimming took 6 bases from V and 2 from J, leaving 26 bases between them. Germline CDR1 DFQATT, CDR2 SNEGSKA (reference sequence). This CDR3 has 17 amino acids. CDR3 sequence reads: CSALGGPSGGNTYEQYF. As DNA, the CDR3 is TGCAGTGCCTTAGGGGGGCCTAGCGGCGGAAATACCTACGAGCAGTACTTC.

The CDR3 DNA sequence: TGTGCCAGCAGTCTATTCGGGGGGGTGGGCTACGAGCAGTACTTC. Its protein product is CASSLFGGVGYEQYF. V gene TRBV12-3 or TRBV12-4 combines with J gene TRBJ2-7; 8 nucleotides line up with TRBD2. The V segment lost 5 bases and the J segment 3 bases; nucleotides outside the gene matches: 9. CDR3 length: 15 amino acids.

Turning to this clonotype: One end of the junction fails to match germline, which may point to a read error. V is TRBV5-1 and J is TRBJ2-3; D is undetermined. Germline V gives CDR1 SGHRS, CDR2 YFSETQ. The CDR3 is 16 amino acids. The CDR3 loop reads CAGSLDGFSSTDTQYF. The CDR3 DNA reads as TGCGCCGGCAGCTTGGATGGGTTCTCAAGCACGGATACGCAGTATTTT. Complete variable domain (other parts from reference TRBV5-1 and TRBJ2-3): KAGVTQTPRYLIKTRGQQVTLSCSPISGHRSVSWYQQTPGQGLQFLFEYFSETQRNKGNFPGRFSGRQFSNSRSEMNVSTLELGDSALYLCAGSLDGFSSTDTQYFGPGTRLTVL.

This rearrangement joins TRBV12-3 or TRBV12-4 to TRBJ2-3, with D uncertain. Trimming cost V 6 bases and J 2 bases, with 12 bases left between them. CDR3 length equals 14 residues. In DNA, the CDR3 is TGTGCCAGCAGGACGCCGGGTCCCACAGATACGCAGTATTTT. It specifies CASRTPGPTDTQYF.

The chain carries TRBV7-2 and TRBJ2-7, with 10 bases matching TRBD1. CDR3 length: 14 residues. Germline V gene sequence: CDR1 SGHTA, CDR2 FQGNSA. J gave up 6 bases and V 5 bases, and 7 bases lay outside the gene matches. CDR3 bases: TGTGCCAGCAGCCCCTGGGACAGGGGAGGCGAGCAGTACTTC. It is translated as CASSPWDRGGEQYF.

DNA for the CDR3: TGTGCCAGCTCACCACCCCTTAGCGGGGGGGCCTACGAGCAGTACTTC. This sequence encodes CASSPPLSGGAYEQYF. The V and J genes are TRBV18 and TRBJ2-7; 11 nucleotides agree with TRBD2. The CDR3 runs to 16 residues. CDR1 is KGHSH and CDR2 is LQKENI in the germline V gene. Trimming removed 0 bases from V and 2 bases from J; junction bases left unmatched: 3.

The chain has TRBV6-5 and TRBJ1-2; D may be TRBD1 (6 bases). The V end was cut by 0 bases, the J end by 7 bases, with 18 bases between. The germline V gene encodes CDR1 MNHEY and CDR2 SVGAGI. The CDR3 has 16 amino acids. CDR3 DNA sequence: TGTGCCAGCAGTTACTCGATATCGGGGGCACTCAGTGGCTACACCTTC. Encoded protein: CASSYSISGALSGYTF.